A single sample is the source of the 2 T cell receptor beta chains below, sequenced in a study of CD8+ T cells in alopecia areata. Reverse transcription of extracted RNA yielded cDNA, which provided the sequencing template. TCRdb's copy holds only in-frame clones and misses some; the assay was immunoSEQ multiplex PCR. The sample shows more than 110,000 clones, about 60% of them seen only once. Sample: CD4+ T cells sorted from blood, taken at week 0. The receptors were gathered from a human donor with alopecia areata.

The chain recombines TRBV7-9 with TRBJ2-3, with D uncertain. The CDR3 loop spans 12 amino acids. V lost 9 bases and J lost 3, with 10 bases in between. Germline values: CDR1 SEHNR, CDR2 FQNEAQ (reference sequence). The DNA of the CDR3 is TGTGCCAGGCTGGGTGGGACAGATACGCAGTATTTT. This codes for CARLGGTDTQYF.

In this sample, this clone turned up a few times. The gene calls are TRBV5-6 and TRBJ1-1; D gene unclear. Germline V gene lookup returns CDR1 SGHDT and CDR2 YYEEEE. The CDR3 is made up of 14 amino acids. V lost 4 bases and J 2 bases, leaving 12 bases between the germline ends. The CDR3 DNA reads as TGTGCCAGCAGCACCACCCTTCAAAACACTGAAGCTTTCTTT. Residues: CASSTTLQNTEAFF.